The 31 T cell receptor beta chains in this list originate from one sample, sequenced in a study of blood T cell repertoires in COVID-19. The assay was immunoSEQ multiplex PCR, and TCRdb's table has in-frame clones only and misses some. The sample contains under 140,000 clones, 76% of which appear only once. Sequencing input: peripheral blood. These receptors were taken from a woman of 80 years or more with acute or convalescent COVID-19.

Worth noting for this clone: Distinct nucleotide sequences in the sample also encode this CDR3. V gene TRBV27 combines with J gene TRBJ1-2; 7 bases line up with TRBD1. This CDR3 spans 13 amino acids. Germline-derived CDR1 and CDR2 are MNHEY and SMNVEV (reference sequence). Trimming took 4 bases from V and 3 from J; bases not matched to a gene: 2. The CDR3 nucleotides are TGTGCCAGCAGTTCCGACAGGGACTATGGCTACACCTTC. Protein: CASSSDRDYGYTF.

The gene calls are TRBV7-9 and TRBJ1-2, with TRBD1 matching over 12 bases. This CDR3 has 14 residues. Germline V gives CDR1 SEHNR, CDR2 FQNEAQ (reference sequence). The trim removed 6 bases at V and 4 bases at J, leaving 3 bases unmatched. The chain's CDR3 is CASRGTGGLYGYTF. CDR3 sequence (DNA): TGTGCCAGCAGAGGGACAGGGGGCCTCTATGGCTACACCTTC.

This chain connects TRBV28 to TRBJ2-1; 7 nucleotides agree with TRBD2. V was clipped by 2 bases and J by 6 bases; unmatched bases: 7. Germline-derived CDR1 and CDR2 are MDHEN and SYDVKM. The CDR3 runs 15 residues. CDR3 in amino acids: CASSLSAGAANEQFF. The CDR3, as DNA: TGTGCCAGCAGTTTAAGCGCGGGAGCGGCCAATGAGCAGTTCTTC.

The V and J genes are TRBV7-9 and TRBJ1-1; 8 nucleotides match TRBD1. Germline CDR1 and CDR2: SEHNR and FQNEAQ (reference sequence). Trimming at V came to 3 bases and at J to 4 bases, leaving 4 bases not matched to a gene. The CDR3 is 14 residues long. CDR3 loop: CASSLGQDTTEAFF. The CDR3 DNA sequence: TGTGCCAGCAGCTTGGGACAGGACACCACTGAAGCTTTCTTT. Full variable domain (outside the CDR3, taken from reference TRBV7-9 and TRBJ1-1): DTGVSQNPRHKITKRGQNVTFRCDPISEHNRLYWYRQTLGQGPEFLTYFQNEAQLEKSRLLSDRFSAERPKGSFSTLEIQRTEQGDSAMYLCASSLGQDTTEAFFGQGTRLTVV.

The V gene is TRBV28, the J gene TRBJ1-5, with 8 bases that match TRBD1. The CDR3 covers 14 residues. The germline gives CDR1 MDHEN, CDR2 SYDVKM. V lost 4 bases, J lost 6 bases, and 5 bases stayed unmatched. For the CDR3, the DNA is TGTGCCAGCAGTTCAGGACAGGGAACTCAGCCCCAGCATTTT. It encodes CASSSGQGTQPQHF. Full variable domain (rest looked up from reference TRBV28 and TRBJ1-5): DVKVTQSSRYLVKRTGEKVFLECVQDMDHENMFWYRQDPGLGLRLIYFSYDVKMKEKGDIPEGYSVSREKKERFSLILESASTNQTSMYLCASSSGQGTQPQHFGDGTRLSIL.

The chain employs TRBV7-9 and TRBJ2-1; 10 bases line up with TRBD2. The CDR3 loop spans 15 amino acids. The junction had 5 bases not matched to a gene; V was cut back by 3 bases and J by 6 bases. Germline V gene lookup returns CDR1 SEHNR and CDR2 FQNEAQ (reference sequence). The CDR3 spells CASSFASGGVNEQFF. The CDR3 DNA reads TGTGCCAGCAGCTTTGCTAGCGGGGGCGTCAATGAGCAGTTCTTC.

V usage is TRBV4-3 and J usage is TRBJ2-1, with TRBD2 matching over 7 bases. CDR1 and CDR2 from the germline V gene are LGHNA and YSLEER. V gave up 0 bases and J gave up 0 bases; unmatched junction bases: 5. This CDR3 comprises 17 residues. The CDR3 DNA follows: TGCGCCAGCAGCCAAGATCACGGCGGGAGCTCCTACAATGAGCAGTTCTTC. Its translation is CASSQDHGGSSYNEQFF.

The chain recombines TRBV6-2 or TRBV6-3 with TRBJ1-5; 7 bases agree with TRBD1. This CDR3 region has 14 residues. The V and J ends lost 4 bases and 7 bases, in that order; junction bases with no gene match: 7. Germline V CDR1 and CDR2: MNHEY, SVGEGT. DNA for the CDR3: TGTGCCAGCAGTTCCCAGGGGGATGACCAGCCCCAGCATTTT. Amino acids: CASSSQGDDQPQHF.

The CDR3 spells CASSESGTSLLSDTQYF. The CDR3 DNA reads as TGTGCCAGCAGTGAGTCCGGGACTAGCCTCCTCTCAGATACGCAGTATTTT. This rearrangement joins TRBV2 to TRBJ2-3, with 9 bases that match TRBD2. This CDR3 is built from 17 residues. The junction had 11 bases not matched to a gene; V was cut back by 3 bases and J by 4 bases. From germline, CDR1 is SNHLY and CDR2 FYNNEI.

The CDR3 DNA reads as TGTGCCAGCAGCCTACGGACAGGGGGCTTCGTGGCTTTCTTT. Its translation: CASSLRTGGFVAFF. V and J are TRBV5-6 and TRBJ1-1; 11 positions agree with TRBD1. This CDR3 has 14 amino acids. Germline V gene sequence: CDR1 SGHDT, CDR2 YYEEEE. The trim removed 4 bases at V and 11 bases at J, leaving 10 bases unmatched.

The CDR3 region is CASSYAGSSGANVLTF. For the CDR3, the DNA is TGTGCCAGCAGTTACGCGGGGAGCTCTGGGGCCAACGTCCTGACTTTC. This rearrangement joins TRBV6-5 to TRBJ2-6; weak D call: TRBD2 (6 bases). V lost 2 bases and J lost 0, with 8 bases in between. Per the germline V gene, CDR1 is MNHEY and CDR2 is SVGAGI. The CDR3 spans 16 residues.

As concerns this clone: The junction does not match germline at one end; this may be a read error. The V gene is TRBV6-2 or TRBV6-3, the J gene TRBJ2-7, with D hard to call. The V gene's germline CDR1 is MNHEY and CDR2 SVGEGT. CDR3 size: 10 residues. CDR3: CASSSFEQYF. The DNA for the CDR3 is TGTGCCAGCAGTTCCTTCGAGCAGTACTTC.

The rearrangement joins TRBV19 to TRBJ2-5; TRBD1 agrees at 8 bases. This CDR3 contains 16 residues. Germline V CDR1 and CDR2: LNHDA, SQIVND (reference sequence). With V trimmed by 0 bases and J by 2 bases, 5 bases remained unmatched. The CDR3 loop reads CASSIDPRQGQETQYF. The DNA for the CDR3 is TGTGCCAGTAGTATAGATCCCCGACAGGGGCAAGAGACCCAGTACTTC.

The chain is built from TRBV2 and TRBJ1-4, with TRBD1 matching 10 bases. J gave up 1 base and V 5 bases, and 7 bases lay outside the gene matches. Germline CDR1 SNHLY, CDR2 FYNNEI. This CDR3 region has 17 residues. This CDR3 is CASSRPGTGETNEKLFF. The CDR3 coding sequence is TGTGCCAGCAGTCGTCCCGGGACAGGGGAAACTAATGAAAAACTGTTTTTT.

The V call is TRBV4-2, the J call TRBJ2-7, with 8 bases aligning to TRBD1. The CDR3 sequence is 16 residues long. V trimming: 0 bases; J trimming: 2 bases; junction bases outside the gene matches: 6. CDR1 and CDR2 from the germline V gene are LGHNA and YNFKEQ. CDR3 in amino acids: CASSQDLAGGPYEQYF. The CDR3, as DNA: TGTGCCAGCAGCCAAGACTTGGCAGGGGGCCCCTACGAGCAGTACTTC.

This chain connects TRBV3-1 (or the pseudogene TRBV3-2) to TRBJ2-3; 11 bases fit TRBD2. The CDR3 is 17 amino acids. With 1 base clipped from V and 6 bases from J, the junction kept 9 bases outside the gene matches. Germline V gene sequence: CDR1 LGHDT, CDR2 YNNKEL (reference sequence). The CDR3: CASSQGFSGGAPDTQYF. The CDR3 bases are TGTGCCAGCAGCCAAGGTTTTAGCGGGGGGGCCCCGGATACGCAGTATTTT.

This sequence joins TRBV5-4 and TRBJ2-1; 8 nucleotides align to TRBD1. V was clipped by 0 bases and J by 6 bases; unmatched bases: 8. Per the germline V gene, CDR1 is SGHNT and CDR2 is YYREEE (reference sequence). The CDR3 consists of 16 residues. CDR3 amino acids: CASSLELQGVGNEQFF. For the CDR3, the DNA is TGTGCCAGCAGCTTGGAATTACAGGGGGTTGGCAATGAGCAGTTCTTC.

The chain has TRBV6-2 or TRBV6-3 and TRBJ1-5; TRBD1 matches at 7 bases. Germline trimming cut 4 bases from V and 3 bases from J; bases unmatched to any gene: 3. The V gene's germline CDR1 is MNHEY and CDR2 SVGEGT. The CDR3 length is 14 residues. CDR3 sequence reads: CASSFQGVNQPQHF. Here the CDR3 DNA reads TGTGCCAGCAGTTTCCAGGGGGTCAATCAGCCCCAGCATTTT.

V and J are TRBV3-1 (or the pseudogene TRBV3-2) and TRBJ1-1, with 7 nucleotides matching TRBD1. Germline CDR1 reads LGHDT; CDR2 reads YNNKEL (reference sequence). This CDR3 has 14 amino acids. V gave up 3 bases and J gave up 6 bases; unmatched junction bases: 7. CDR3 sequence: CASSHYWQGAEAFF. DNA for the CDR3: TGTGCCAGCAGCCATTATTGGCAGGGGGCTGAAGCTTTCTTT.

This clone came up once. V is TRBV9 and J is TRBJ2-1, with TRBD2 identical over 12 bases. The CDR3 has 17 residues. Trimming cost V 3 bases and J 0 bases; bases outside gene matches: 4. Germline lookup yields CDR1 SGDLS and CDR2 YYNGEE. CDR3 protein: CASSGMTSGSSYNEQFF. The CDR3 DNA sequence: TGTGCCAGCAGCGGAATGACTAGCGGGAGCTCCTACAATGAGCAGTTCTTC.

The rearrangement joins TRBV3-1 (or the pseudogene TRBV3-2) to TRBJ2-5, with D possibly TRBD1 on 5 matching bases. The CDR3 runs 13 residues. From germline, CDR1 is LGHDT and CDR2 YNNKEL (reference sequence). The V and J ends lost 6 bases and 2 bases respectively, with 10 bases between them. CDR3 in DNA: TGTGCCAGCAGTCGACAGTTACAAGAGACCCAGTACTTC. Encoded protein: CASSRQLQETQYF.

This clone has just one count. The gene calls are TRBV14 and TRBJ2-2; 11 nucleotides line up with TRBD2. V lost 3 bases, J lost 3 bases, and 3 bases stayed unmatched. Germline V gene data show CDR1 as SGHDN and CDR2 as FVKESK. The length of the CDR3 is 16 residues. CDR3 sequence: CASSHWGLADTGELFF. CDR3 DNA sequence: TGTGCCAGCAGCCATTGGGGACTAGCGGACACCGGGGAGCTGTTTTTT. Supplemented by reference TRBV14 and TRBJ2-2, the full variable domain reads EAGVTQFPSHSVIEKGQTVTLRCDPISGHDNLYWYRRVMGKEIKFLLHFVKESKQDESGMPNNRFLAERTGGTYSTLKVQPAELEDSGVYFCASSHWGLADTGELFFGEGSRLTVL.

The chain recombines TRBV11-2 with TRBJ1-1; D is possibly TRBD1 (6 bases). The CDR3 loop spans 15 amino acids. Germline values: CDR1 SGHAT, CDR2 FQNNGV. The V end lost 1 base, the J end lost 0 bases, and 9 bases lay between the germline ends. The DNA of the CDR3 is TGTGCCAGCAGCTTAGCCGGACAGTTGAACACTGAAGCTTTCTTT. This codes for CASSLAGQLNTEAFF.

This clone was observed a single time. CDR3 coding DNA: TGTGCCAGCAGCAGACTTAGCGAAATTCAAGAGACCCAGTACTTC. Residues: CASSRLSEIQETQYF. The chain employs TRBV7-2 and TRBJ2-5, with D maybe TRBD2 (5 bases). This CDR3 is 15 amino acids long. Germline V gene sequence: CDR1 SGHTA, CDR2 FQGNSA. Trimming cost V 5 bases and J 2 bases, with 15 bases left between them.

The chain has TRBV9 and TRBJ1-3; D unresolved. Germline-derived CDR1 and CDR2 are SGDLS and YYNGEE. This CDR3 comprises 15 residues. V was trimmed by 3 bases and J by 0 bases, leaving 10 bases between them. The CDR3 here is CASSASPTSGNTIYF. The CDR3 DNA reads TGTGCCAGCAGCGCCTCGCCTACCTCTGGAAACACCATATATTTT.

This chain connects TRBV3-1 (or the pseudogene TRBV3-2) to TRBJ2-7, with 8 bases that match TRBD2. V shed 4 bases, J shed 1 base, and the junction held 9 bases outside the gene matches. The CDR3 sequence is 16 residues long. CDR1 is LGHDT and CDR2 is YNNKEL in the germline V gene (reference sequence). The CDR3 reads CASSLDYSGKSYEQYF. CDR3 bases: TGTGCCAGCAGCCTCGACTATAGCGGGAAATCCTACGAGCAGTACTTC.

CDR3 amino acids: CASSQVGGRTDTQYF. The CDR3 DNA is TGCGCCAGCAGCCAAGTTGGTGGGAGAACAGATACGCAGTATTTT. The chain carries TRBV4-3 and TRBJ2-3, with D tentatively TRBD2 (5 bases). The CDR3 spans 15 residues. Germline values: CDR1 LGHNA, CDR2 YSLEER. V gave up 1 base and J gave up 3 bases, with 11 bases separating them.

The chain joins TRBV6-4 to TRBJ2-3, with TRBD1 as a possible D gene (5 bases). V was trimmed by 3 bases and J by 4 bases, leaving 17 bases between them. The CDR3 is made up of 16 amino acids. Per the germline V gene, CDR1 is MRHNA and CDR2 is SNTAGT. CDR3 nucleotides: TGTGCCAGCAGTGAAACGAAAGGGGAAGGTGCAGATACGCAGTATTTT. The encoded protein is CASSETKGEGADTQYF.

This chain joins TRBV29-1 and TRBJ2-1; 7 nucleotides line up with TRBD2. The CDR3 runs to 14 residues. Per the germline V gene, CDR1 is SQVTM and CDR2 is ANQGSEA. V dropped 5 bases and J dropped 5; count of bases not matched to a gene: 9. CDR3 bases: TGCAGCGTTTTAGCGGGCCTGGGGCACAATGAGCAGTTCTTC. Protein: CSVLAGLGHNEQFF.

The rearrangement joins TRBV6-5 to TRBJ2-2, with no clear D. The V end was cut by 10 bases, the J end by 5 bases, with 20 bases between. CDR1 is MNHEY and CDR2 is SVGAGI in the germline V gene. This CDR3 spans 15 amino acids. The CDR3 nucleotides are TGTGCCACCCGCGCGATCGTGGCGCGGACCGGGGAGCTGTTTTTT. Its translation: CATRAIVARTGELFF.

This clone has just one count. This chain uses TRBV7-6 with TRBJ2-1; 9 bases match TRBD1. V was clipped by 6 bases and J by 4 bases; unmatched bases: 7. The CDR3 is made up of 15 amino acids. Germline loops: CDR1 SGHVS, CDR2 FNYEAQ. The CDR3 spells CASSRVDRGYNEQFF. CDR3 bases: TGTGCCAGCAGTCGCGTGGACAGGGGATACAATGAGCAGTTCTTC.